The 30 T cell receptor beta chains listed next were all sequenced from one sample in a study of blood T cells in healthy people across ages. Alongside a J-beta primer mix, a sample-barcoded 5' primer served in a second PCR lasting about 7 to 11 cycles. TCRdb analysed the 5' RACE reads with MiXCR anew, one entry per CDR3 protein. The sample holds about 670,000 distinct CDR3 sequences, 45% to 60% seen once. The sequencing sample was made of blood. The source of these receptors is a woman older than 75 in good health.

There are many counts of this clonotype. CDR3: CASSLGTGANQPQHF. CDR3 bases: TGTGCCAGCAGTTTAGGGACAGGGGCCAATCAGCCCCAGCATTTT. The rearrangement uses TRBV12-3 or TRBV12-4 and TRBJ1-5; TRBD1 aligns across 9 bases. The trim removed 1 base at V and 3 bases at J, leaving 1 base unmatched. This CDR3 has 15 amino acids.

The table lists this clonotype with many counts. This sequence joins TRBV28 and TRBJ2-3; no firm D call. Germline CDR1 is MDHEN and CDR2 is SYDVKM. The length of the CDR3 is 14 residues. V dropped 4 bases and J dropped 10 bases, with 18 bases sitting between them. The CDR3 protein is CASSSPQPVYAQYF. The CDR3 DNA is TGTGCCAGCAGTTCTCCCCAACCCGTGTATGCGCAGTATTTT.

The V and J genes are TRBV7-8 and TRBJ2-7; D tentatively reads TRBD1 or TRBD2 (5 bases each). The V end lost 5 bases, the J end lost 7 bases, and 24 bases lay between the germline ends. The CDR3 runs to 16 residues. Germline CDR1 and CDR2: SGHVS and FQNEAQ. CDR3 amino acids: CASSLRRGRVNNEQYF. The CDR3 DNA sequence: TGTGCCAGCAGCCTACGAAGGGGACGGGTCAACAATGAGCAGTACTTC.

This clonotype has ten or more counts. The chain carries TRBV7-9 and TRBJ2-3, with D perhaps TRBD2 (5 bases). The CDR3 sequence is 16 residues long. Trimming shortened V by 3 bases and J by 2 bases, and 15 bases separated the two germline ends. Germline values: CDR1 SEHNR, CDR2 FQNEAQ (reference sequence). In nucleotides, the CDR3 is TGTGCCAGCAGCTTTCAACCCCCGGGGTTCACAGATACGCAGTATTTT. This codes for CASSFQPPGFTDTQYF. Full variable domain (remainder filled in from reference TRBV7-9 and TRBJ2-3): DTGVSQNPRHKITKRGQNVTFRCDPISEHNRLYWYRQTLGQGPEFLTYFQNEAQLEKSRLLSDRFSAERPKGSFSTLEIQRTEQGDSAMYLCASSFQPPGFTDTQYFGPGTRLTVL.

The table lists this clonotype with many counts. The chain uses TRBV12-3 or TRBV12-4 and TRBJ2-1, with no clear D. This CDR3 contains 13 residues. V lost 4 bases and J 7 bases, leaving 11 bases between the germline ends. The CDR3 DNA sequence: TGTGCCAGCAGTTCCGTGACTGGGAATGAGCAGTTCTTC. Encoded protein: CASSSVTGNEQFF.

This chain joins TRBV20-1 and TRBJ2-4; possibly TRBD2 for D (7 bases). The DNA end is more similar to TRBJ2-7, so the J call may be wrong. Germline V gene data show CDR1 as DFQATT and CDR2 as SNEGSKA (reference sequence). This CDR3 has 14 amino acids. The CDR3 loop is CSARAGGPSYEQYF. The CDR3 DNA sequence: TGCAGTGCTAGAGCGGGGGGCCCCAGCTACGAGCAGTACTTC.

The genes are TRBV7-9 and TRBJ2-3, with no clear D. In germline, CDR1 is SEHNR, CDR2 FQNEAQ (reference sequence). The length of the CDR3 is 14 residues. Trimming left V 5 bases short and J 3 bases short, with 12 bases between. Here the CDR3 DNA reads TGTGCCAGCAGCGTATCATTCCCGACAGATACGCAGTATTTT. It translates to CASSVSFPTDTQYF. Combining the CDR3 with reference TRBV7-9 and TRBJ2-3 gives the whole variable domain DTGVSQNPRHKITKRGQNVTFRCDPISEHNRLYWYRQTLGQGPEFLTYFQNEAQLEKSRLLSDRFSAERPKGSFSTLEIQRTEQGDSAMYLCASSVSFPTDTQYFGPGTRLTVL.

V gene TRBV28 combines with J gene TRBJ2-5, with 8 bases that match TRBD1. Germline lookup yields CDR1 MDHEN and CDR2 SYDVKM. The CDR3 loop spans 16 amino acids. V was pared by 4 bases and J by 1 base, with 8 bases of the junction left unmatched. CDR3 in amino acids: CASSSGTGLTQETQYF. The CDR3 DNA follows: TGTGCCAGCAGTTCCGGGACAGGACTAACCCAAGAGACCCAGTACTTC.

The rearrangement uses TRBV7-2 and TRBJ2-2; D is ambiguous. The germline CDR1 and CDR2 sequences are SGHTA and FQGNSA. Deletions cut 8 bases from V and 5 bases from J, with 12 bases between. The CDR3 loop spans 13 amino acids. The CDR3, as DNA: TGTGCCAGCGGCCCCGCATGGACCGGGGAGCTGTTTTTT. It specifies CASGPAWTGELFF.

This clonotype was seen at least ten times. The rearrangement links TRBV6-5 to TRBJ2-7, with 11 bases lining up with TRBD2. V trimming: 0 bases; J trimming: 7 bases; junction bases outside the gene matches: 8. This CDR3 has 16 residues. Germline CDR1 MNHEY, CDR2 SVGAGI. The CDR3 DNA reads as TGTGCCAGCAGTTACTCGAGTCTAGCGGGAGGAAAAGAGCAGTACTTC. As protein: CASSYSSLAGGKEQYF.

J is TRBJ2-1 and V is TRBV28; 11 bases match TRBD2. Losses at the gene ends were 5 bases for V and 5 bases for J; bases not matched to a gene: 5. Germline assignment: CDR1 MDHEN and CDR2 SYDVKM. This CDR3 has 15 residues. CDR3 coding DNA: TGTGCCAGCAGTGTGGGGGGACTAGCGGACAATGAGCAGTTCTTC. Protein: CASSVGGLADNEQFF.

On this clonotype itself: A much larger clone sits a single nucleotide away, making a read error possible. This chain joins TRBV15 and TRBJ2-5; TRBD1 matches at 9 bases. TRBJ2-7 explains the end of the DNA better; the J call may be wrong. CDR3 length: 16 amino acids. The germline gives CDR1 LNHNV, CDR2 YYDKDF (reference sequence). The CDR3 bases are TGTGCCACCAGCGGACATCAACAGGGGGCGGGATACGAGCAGTACTTC. Translated, it gives CATSGHQQGAGYEQYF.

The chain is built from TRBV7-8 and TRBJ2-1; D unresolved. The germline CDR1 and CDR2 sequences are SGHVS and FQNEAQ. CDR3 length: 17 amino acids. Trimming took off 5 bases at V and 1 base at J, with 18 bases between the two ends. CDR3 protein: CASSPRLGPVSYNEQFF. The CDR3 region has the DNA TGTGCCAGCAGCCCCCGCCTAGGCCCAGTTTCCTACAATGAGCAGTTCTTC.

This clonotype was counted only a few times. V is TRBV24-1 and J is TRBJ2-3; possible D gene TRBD2, 6 bases. Germline values: CDR1 KGHDR, CDR2 SFDVKD. CDR3 length: 19 residues. The V and J ends lost 2 bases and 6 bases respectively, with 26 bases between them. The CDR3: CATSDSNPRDGFLIDTQYF. The CDR3 region has the DNA TGTGCCACCAGTGATTCAAATCCGCGGGACGGGTTTTTGATTGATACGCAGTATTTT.

Turning to this clonotype: A read error may be the cause here, since a much bigger clone is one base away. This rearrangement joins TRBV20-1 to TRBJ2-5; D unresolved. CDR3 size: 12 residues. Trimming removed 5 bases from V and 11 bases from J, with 18 bases in between. In germline, CDR1 is DFQATT, CDR2 SNEGSKA (reference sequence). The DNA for the CDR3 is TGCAGTGCTCCCGCCCTACACAATGAGCAGTACTTC. Amino acids: CSAPALHNEQYF.

V and J are TRBV5-1 and TRBJ2-1, with 13 bases that match TRBD2. The CDR3 runs to 16 residues. Germline V gives CDR1 SGHRS, CDR2 YFSETQ. The J segment lost 8 bases and the V segment lost 4 bases, leaving 9 bases of the junction unmatched. This CDR3 reads CASSPVLAGGRDEQFF. Written as DNA, the CDR3 is TGCGCCAGCAGCCCTGTACTAGCGGGAGGGCGCGATGAGCAGTTCTTC.

The chain joins TRBV28 to TRBJ2-4; TRBD2 aligns across 10 bases. Germline V gene sequence: CDR1 MDHEN, CDR2 SYDVKM. J was trimmed by 10 bases and V by 4 bases; bases with no gene match: 7. The length of the CDR3 is 14 residues. This CDR3 reads CASSSGTSEYIQYF. The CDR3 DNA reads as TGTGCCAGCAGTTCCGGGACTAGCGAGTATATTCAGTACTTC. The full variable domain, with the rest looked up from reference TRBV28 and TRBJ2-4, is DVKVTQSSRYLVKRTGEKVFLECVQDMDHENMFWYRQDPGLGLRLIYFSYDVKMKEKGDIPEGYSVSREKKERFSLILESASTNQTSMYLCASSSGTSEYIQYFGAGTRLSVL.

J is TRBJ2-4 and V is TRBV20-1, with 12 nucleotides matching TRBD2. The closer fit of TRBJ2-7 to the DNA end suggests the J call may be wrong. CDR3 length: 16 amino acids. The germline gives CDR1 DFQATT, CDR2 SNEGSKA (reference sequence). CDR3 bases: TGCAGTGCTAGAGTCTTACTAGCGGGAGGTGGTTACGAGCAGTACTTC. Translated: CSARVLLAGGGYEQYF.

There are a few counts of this clonotype. The CDR3 sequence: CASSYSAGPNQPQHF. DNA of the CDR3: TGTGCCAGCAGTTACTCGGCAGGGCCCAATCAGCCCCAGCATTTT. The genes are TRBV6-5 and TRBJ1-5; TRBD1 is a possible D gene (5 bases). Trimming stripped 0 bases from V and 3 bases from J, with 9 bases between. CDR1 MNHEY and CDR2 SVGAGI come from the germline V gene. This CDR3 has 15 amino acids.

This clonotype came up a few times. The rearrangement uses TRBV20-1 and TRBJ2-5, with 11 bases fitting TRBD2. CDR3 size: 14 residues. Germline loops: CDR1 DFQATT, CDR2 SNEGSKA (reference sequence). The J segment lost 5 bases and the V segment lost 2 bases, leaving 4 bases of the junction unmatched. The CDR3: CSARLAGGWETQYF. The CDR3, as DNA: TGCAGTGCTAGACTAGCGGGAGGCTGGGAGACCCAGTACTTC.

This clonotype appeared many times. The J gene is TRBJ2-5, the V gene TRBV20-1, with 7 nucleotides matching TRBD1. The CDR3 extends over 13 amino acids. V lost 4 bases to trimming and J lost 9 bases; unmatched junction nucleotides: 11. Germline loops: CDR1 DFQATT, CDR2 SNEGSKA (reference sequence). CDR3 protein: CSAIGQDSVSQYF. The CDR3 bases are TGCAGTGCTATCGGACAGGACTCTGTGTCCCAGTACTTC.

Of note for this clonotype: This may stem from a read error, because a much larger clone lies one nucleotide away. The chain uses TRBV29-1 and TRBJ2-1; D ambiguous. Trimming removed 6 bases from V and 6 bases from J, with 15 bases in between. Germline assignment: CDR1 SQVTM and CDR2 ANQGSEA. The CDR3 covers 13 residues. DNA for the CDR3: TGCAGCGTGTCTCCGACTGGATTCAATGAGCAGTTCTTC. Amino acid sequence: CSVSPTGFNEQFF.

The chain carries TRBV20-1 and TRBJ2-1; 7 nucleotides agree with TRBD1. The end of the DNA is better explained by TRBJ2-7, so the J call may be wrong. The length of the CDR3 is 15 residues. Germline loops: CDR1 DFQATT, CDR2 SNEGSKA (reference sequence). The chain's CDR3 is CSARPGQLHYNEQYF. The CDR3 DNA is TGCAGTGCTAGACCGGGACAGCTGCACTACAATGAGCAGTACTTC.

The genes are TRBV7-9 and TRBJ2-5; a weak D match, TRBD1 (7 bases). Trimming took 5 bases from V and 2 from J, leaving 15 bases between them. This CDR3 contains 15 residues. Germline V gives CDR1 SEHNR, CDR2 FQNEAQ (reference sequence). The CDR3 DNA sequence: TGTGCCAGCAGCCATCCCAGGGGGGCACAAGAGACCCAGTACTTC. Protein: CASSHPRGAQETQYF.

The V and J genes are TRBV20-1 and TRBJ2-1; TRBD2 might be the D (6 bases). V lost 4 bases and J lost 9, with 16 bases in between. Germline-derived CDR1 and CDR2 are DFQATT and SNEGSKA (reference sequence). The CDR3 sequence is 13 residues long. The CDR3 spells CSAMGLSRGEQFF. The CDR3 DNA follows: TGCAGTGCTATGGGGCTTTCGCGGGGTGAGCAGTTCTTC.

This clonotype was counted a single time. A much larger clonotype is one base distant, so this may be a read error. The chain couples TRBV12-3 or TRBV12-4 to TRBJ2-5; 7 nucleotides match TRBD1. Trimming removed 5 bases from V and 5 bases from J; junction bases left unmatched: 14. The CDR3 covers 16 residues. In DNA, the CDR3 is TGTGCCAGCAGTCAAAGGGGGCGCCTCATAGGGGAGACCCAGTACTTC. This sequence encodes CASSQRGRLIGETQYF.

The genes are TRBV6-5 and TRBJ1-2, with D possibly matching TRBD1 (5 bases). V was shortened by 0 bases and J by 8 bases, with 10 bases between the two germline ends. CDR1 MNHEY and CDR2 SVGAGI come from the germline V gene. This CDR3 contains 13 residues. The CDR3 reads CASSYSTARGYTF. The CDR3 coding sequence is TGTGCCAGCAGTTACTCGACAGCCAGGGGCTACACCTTC.

This clonotype has ten or more counts. The chain employs TRBV30 and TRBJ1-2, with a tentative D call TRBD1 (6 bases). The CDR3 spans 15 residues. The V end lost 1 base, the J end lost 2 bases, and 14 bases lay between the germline ends. Germline loops: CDR1 GTSNPN, CDR2 SVGIG (reference sequence). CDR3 DNA sequence: TGTGCCTGGAGTGCCCGGGACAACTCAAACTATGGCTACACCTTC. It codes for CAWSARDNSNYGYTF. The full variable domain, with the rest looked up from reference TRBV30 and TRBJ1-2, is SQTIHQWPATLVQPVGSPLSLECTVEGTSNPNLYWYRQAAGRGLQLLFYSVGIGQISSEVPQNLSASRPQDRQFILSSKKLLLSDSGFYLCAWSARDNSNYGYTFGSGTRLTVV.

The V call is TRBV20-1, the J call TRBJ2-1; 15 nucleotides align to TRBD2. The assigned J gene may be wrong: the sequence end matches TRBJ2-7 better. The CDR3 has 17 residues. The germline CDR1 and CDR2 sequences are DFQATT and SNEGSKA (reference sequence). The CDR3 region has the DNA TGCAGCTCGTCCTCTGGACTAGCGGGAGGGGTCTACAATGAGCAGTACTTC. It yields the protein CSSSSGLAGGVYNEQYF.

CDR3 sequence: CASRPKRGAEMDRNEQFF. The CDR3 DNA reads as TGTGCCAGCAGACCAAAGCGGGGGGCCGAGATGGACCGAAATGAGCAGTTCTTC. The V and J genes are TRBV7-2 and TRBJ2-1; 9 nucleotides align to TRBD2. Trimming took 6 bases from V and 7 from J; bases not matched to a gene: 19. Per the germline V gene, CDR1 is SGHTA and CDR2 is FQGNSA. The CDR3 has 18 residues.